The clone carrying this T cell receptor beta chain was seen more than once but under ten times. Its matching antigen is unknown. The record originates from a study of T cells in Graves' hyperthyroidism and ophthalmopathy. Findings of the study overall: The model foresaw ophthalmopathy a median about 6.5 months prior to onset.

The germline gives CDR1 LGHNA, CDR2 YNFKEQ. This CDR3 is 13 amino acids long. The V end was cut by 0 bases, the J end by 6 bases, with 7 bases between. There were TCR beta CDR3 regions amplified from RNA transcripts. TCR CDR3 underwent first-round RT-PCR with the HTBI primer set. Using its own MiXCR run on the multiplex PCR reads, TCRdb lists one record per CDR3 protein. The repertoire includes fewer than 900,000 distinct CDR3 sequences, around a sixth of them detected once, and approximately 16% sits in the top ten. The chain joins TRBV4-2 to TRBJ2-3, with D unclear. Sequencing used blood. The TCR originated in a woman aged 50 to 65 with Graves' hyperthyroidism that later progressed to Graves' ophthalmopathy. The CDR3 loop reads CASSQDGMDTQYF. Here the CDR3 DNA reads TGTGCCAGCAGCCAAGATGGGATGGATACGCAGTATTTT.